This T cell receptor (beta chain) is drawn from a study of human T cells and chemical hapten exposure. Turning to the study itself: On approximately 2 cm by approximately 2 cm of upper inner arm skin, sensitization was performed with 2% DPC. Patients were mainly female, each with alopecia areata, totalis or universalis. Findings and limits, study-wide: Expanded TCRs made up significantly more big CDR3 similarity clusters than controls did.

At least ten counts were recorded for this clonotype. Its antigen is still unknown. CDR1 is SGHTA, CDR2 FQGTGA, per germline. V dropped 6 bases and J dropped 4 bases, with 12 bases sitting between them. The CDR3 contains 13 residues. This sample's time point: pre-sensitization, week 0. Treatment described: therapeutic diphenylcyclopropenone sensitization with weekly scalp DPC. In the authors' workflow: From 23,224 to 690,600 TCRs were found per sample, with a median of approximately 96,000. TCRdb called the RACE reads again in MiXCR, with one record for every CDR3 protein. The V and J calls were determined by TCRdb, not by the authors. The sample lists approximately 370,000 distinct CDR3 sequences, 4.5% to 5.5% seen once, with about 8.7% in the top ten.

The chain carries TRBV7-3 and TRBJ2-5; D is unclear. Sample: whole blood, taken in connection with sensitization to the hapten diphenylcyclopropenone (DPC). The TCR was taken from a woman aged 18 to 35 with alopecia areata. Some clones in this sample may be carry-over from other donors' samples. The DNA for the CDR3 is TGTGCCAGCAGTTTGGGGTTGGCAGAGACCCAGTACTTC. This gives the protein CASSLGLAETQYF.